This T cell receptor (beta chain) was retrieved from a study of blood T cell repertoires in COVID-19. TCRdb keeps only in-frame clones here, not all; method: immunoSEQ multiplex PCR. The sample contains about 200,000 clones, 70% to 90% of which appear only once. The recovered donors of Cohort 3 showed two negative PCRs, clearance, or symptom resolution. The sequence derives from a man under 40 who had recovered from COVID-19. The source material was PBMCs or T cells enriched from blood (not recorded which).

CDR3 amino acids: CASSPDPGYSNQPQHF. DNA of the CDR3: TGTGCCAGCAGCCCAGACCCAGGTTATAGCAATCAGCCCCAGCATTTT. The rearrangement links TRBV7-8 to TRBJ1-5; D is ambiguous. The length of the CDR3 is 16 residues. CDR1 is SGHVS, CDR2 FQNEAQ, per germline. Trimming cost V 5 bases and J 0 bases, with 14 bases left between them.